This T cell receptor (beta chain) was retrieved from a study of blood T cell repertoires in COVID-19. Study-wide background: Researchers got acute and convalescent COVID-19 samples from the United States, Italy and Spain. Sources were T cells, B-cell-depleted T cells, or PBMCs; the material itself was cDNA or gDNA.

The V and J ends lost 3 bases and 4 bases, in that order; junction bases with no gene match: 3. This CDR3 comprises 15 residues. Germline V gene lookup returns CDR1 LNHDA and CDR2 SQIVND (reference sequence). How the authors handled the data: Cell counts per sample came from amplifying reference gene primers. Assay used: immunoSEQ multiplex PCR; TCRdb lists only in-frame clones, some missing. The V and J calls and clone size come from that table; D and trimming were worked out from the DNA. Of 170,000 or so clones in the sample, around 79% were seen once. This sequence originates from a woman in her 70s with acute or convalescent COVID-19. J is TRBJ2-1 and V is TRBV19, with 10 nucleotides matching TRBD2. The sequenced sample consisted of peripheral blood. CDR3 bases: TGTGCCAGTAGTATGGGGACTAGCGCATACAATGAGCAGTTCTTC. This codes for CASSMGTSAYNEQFF.